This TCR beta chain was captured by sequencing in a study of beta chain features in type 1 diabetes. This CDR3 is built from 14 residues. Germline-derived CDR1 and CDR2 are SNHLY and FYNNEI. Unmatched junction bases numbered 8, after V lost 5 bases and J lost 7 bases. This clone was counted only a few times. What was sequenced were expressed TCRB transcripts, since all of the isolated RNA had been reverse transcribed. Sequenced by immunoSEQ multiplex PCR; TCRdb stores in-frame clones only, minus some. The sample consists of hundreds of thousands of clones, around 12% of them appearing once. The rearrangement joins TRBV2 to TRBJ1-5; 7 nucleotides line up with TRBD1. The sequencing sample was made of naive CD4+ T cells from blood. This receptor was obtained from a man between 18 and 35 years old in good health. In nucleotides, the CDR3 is TGTGCCAGCAGTCCAGGACAGGTCAGGCAGCCCCAGCATTTT. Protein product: CASSPGQVRQPQHF.